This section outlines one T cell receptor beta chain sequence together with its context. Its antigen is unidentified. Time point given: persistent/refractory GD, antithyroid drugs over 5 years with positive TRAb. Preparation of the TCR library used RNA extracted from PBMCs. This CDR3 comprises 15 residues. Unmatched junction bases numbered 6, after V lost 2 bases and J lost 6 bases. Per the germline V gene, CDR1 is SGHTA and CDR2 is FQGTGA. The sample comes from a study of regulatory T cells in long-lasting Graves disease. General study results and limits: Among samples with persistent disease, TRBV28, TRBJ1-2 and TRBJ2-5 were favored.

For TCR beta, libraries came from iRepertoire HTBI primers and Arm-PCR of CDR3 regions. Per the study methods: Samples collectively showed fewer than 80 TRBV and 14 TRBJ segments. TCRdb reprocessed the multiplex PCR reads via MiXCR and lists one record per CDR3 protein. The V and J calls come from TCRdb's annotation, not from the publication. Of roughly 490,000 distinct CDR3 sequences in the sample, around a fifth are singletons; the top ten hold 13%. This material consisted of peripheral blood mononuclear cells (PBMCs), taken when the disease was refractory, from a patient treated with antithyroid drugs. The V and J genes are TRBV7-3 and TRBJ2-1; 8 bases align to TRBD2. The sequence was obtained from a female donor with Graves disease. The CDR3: CASSLGTSGFNEQFF. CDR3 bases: TGTGCCAGCAGCTTAGGTACTAGCGGATTCAATGAGCAGTTCTTC.